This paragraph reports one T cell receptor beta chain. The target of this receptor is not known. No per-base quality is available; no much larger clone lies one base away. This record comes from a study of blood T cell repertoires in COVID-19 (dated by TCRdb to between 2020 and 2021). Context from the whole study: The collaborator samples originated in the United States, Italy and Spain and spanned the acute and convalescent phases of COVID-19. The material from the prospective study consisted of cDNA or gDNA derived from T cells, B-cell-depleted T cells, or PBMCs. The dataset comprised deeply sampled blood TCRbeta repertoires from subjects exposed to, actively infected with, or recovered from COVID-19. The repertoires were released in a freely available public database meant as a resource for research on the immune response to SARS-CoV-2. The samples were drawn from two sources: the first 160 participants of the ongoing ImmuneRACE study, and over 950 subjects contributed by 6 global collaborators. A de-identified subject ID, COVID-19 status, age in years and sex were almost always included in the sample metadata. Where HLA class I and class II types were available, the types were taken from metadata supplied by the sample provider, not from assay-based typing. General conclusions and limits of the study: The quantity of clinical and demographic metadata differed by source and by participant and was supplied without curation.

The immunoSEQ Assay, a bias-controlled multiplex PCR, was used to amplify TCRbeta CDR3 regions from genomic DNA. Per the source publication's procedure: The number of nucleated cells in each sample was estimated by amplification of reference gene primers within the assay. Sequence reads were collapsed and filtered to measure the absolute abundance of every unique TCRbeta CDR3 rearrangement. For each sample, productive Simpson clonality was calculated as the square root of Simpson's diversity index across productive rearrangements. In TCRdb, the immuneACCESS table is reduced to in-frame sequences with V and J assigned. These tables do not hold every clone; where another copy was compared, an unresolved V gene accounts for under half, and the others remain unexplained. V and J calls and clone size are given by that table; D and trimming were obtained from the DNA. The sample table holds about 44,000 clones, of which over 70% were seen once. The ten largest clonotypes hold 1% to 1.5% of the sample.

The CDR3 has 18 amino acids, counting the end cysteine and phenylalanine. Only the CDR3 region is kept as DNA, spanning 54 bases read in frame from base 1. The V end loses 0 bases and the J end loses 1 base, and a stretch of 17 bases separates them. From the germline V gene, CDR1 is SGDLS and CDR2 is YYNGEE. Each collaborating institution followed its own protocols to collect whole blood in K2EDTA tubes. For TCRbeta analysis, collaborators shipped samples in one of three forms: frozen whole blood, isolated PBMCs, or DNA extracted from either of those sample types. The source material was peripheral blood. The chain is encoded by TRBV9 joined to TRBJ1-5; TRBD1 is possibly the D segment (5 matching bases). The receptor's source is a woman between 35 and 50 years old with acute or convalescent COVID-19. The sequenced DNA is TGTGCCAGCAGCGTAGGGGGGGAGGGCCCCTGGAGCAATCAGCCCCAGCATTTT. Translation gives CASSVGGEGPWSNQPQHF.